This T cell receptor (beta chain) was observed in a study of T cells in tuberculosis. Study-wide background: In South Africa, adults with active tuberculosis were compared with IGRA-negative and latently infected IGRA-positive adolescents.

The CDR3 covers 9 residues. Per the germline V gene, CDR1 is DFQATT and CDR2 is SNEGSKA (reference sequence). Clones were sequenced by immunoSEQ multiplex PCR, and TCRdb holds only the in-frame ones, with some missing. The repertoire holds about 22,000 clones, with roughly 97% as singletons. Study-level points and caveats: Active tuberculosis patients had shorter CDR3-alpha; the beta difference was nonsignificant. Smaller distances to GMM-specific TCRs suggested their expansion in active tuberculosis.

To note about this clone: As yet, its antigen is unknown.

Each clinical donor contributed on average roughly 92,000 T cells from unsorted cryopreserved PBMC. Sample: PBMCs. The TCR comes from a donor aged 5 to 30 with latent tuberculosis or without tuberculosis infection. The V call is TRBV20-1, the J call TRBJ1-2; possibly TRBD1 for D (6 bases). CDR3 region: CSPGQPDTF. The CDR3 bases are TGCAGCCCTGGACAGCCTGACACCTTC.